The 8 T cell receptor beta chains below were found in one sample sequenced in a study of blood T cell repertoires in COVID-19. The protocol was immunoSEQ multiplex PCR, while the TCRdb copy is restricted to in-frame clones and leaves out a portion. The sample lists 100,000 to 150,000 clones, around 81% occurring once. The sample consisted of peripheral blood. The receptor set was obtained from a man between 60 and 75 years old with acute or convalescent COVID-19.

The V and J genes are TRBV9 and TRBJ2-1, with D possibly matching TRBD1 (5 bases). In germline, CDR1 is SGDLS, CDR2 YYNGEE. The CDR3 consists of 15 residues. V lost 2 bases and J lost 1, with 10 bases in between. CDR3 in DNA: TGTGCCAGCAGCGTCTTTGACAGTTCCTACAATGAGCAGTTCTTC. Protein sequence: CASSVFDSSYNEQFF.

The table lists this clone with a few counts. The V and J genes are TRBV27 and TRBJ1-1; 7 nucleotides line up with TRBD1. The CDR3 length is 14 residues. After removal of 2 bases from V and 4 bases from J, the junction contained 4 bases not matched to a gene. In germline, CDR1 is MNHEY, CDR2 SMNVEV (reference sequence). The CDR3 here is CASSLRQGFTEAFF. CDR3 sequence (DNA): TGTGCCAGCAGTTTAAGACAGGGATTCACTGAAGCTTTCTTT.

This chain uses TRBV5-8 with TRBJ1-4, with 10 bases aligning to TRBD1. This CDR3 is 15 amino acids long. With V trimmed by 3 bases and J by 4 bases, 3 bases remained unmatched. Germline CDR1 SGHTS, CDR2 YDEGEE. This CDR3 reads CASSSGTGDNEKLFF. As DNA, the CDR3 is TGTGCCAGCAGCTCGGGGACAGGGGATAATGAAAAACTGTTTTTT. The full variable domain, in which reference TRBV5-8 and TRBJ1-4 provide the parts outside the CDR3, is EAGVTQSPTHLIKTRGQQATLRCSPISGHTSVYWYQQALGLGLQFLLWYDEGEERNRGNFPPRFSGRQFPNYSSELNVNALELEDSALYLCASSSGTGDNEKLFFGSGTQLSVL.

This clone was seen a handful of times. The chain carries TRBV7-8 and TRBJ2-7; D call uncertain. The CDR3 runs to 14 residues. Germline CDR1 and CDR2: SGHVS and FQNEAQ. Trimming took off 3 bases at V and 2 bases at J, with 11 bases between the two ends. The CDR3 spells CASSFRRLAYEQYF. The CDR3 DNA follows: TGTGCCAGCAGCTTCCGGAGATTAGCCTACGAGCAGTACTTC.

J is TRBJ2-7 and V is TRBV11-2; TRBD1 matches at 11 bases. The V and J ends lost 5 bases and 3 bases, in that order; junction bases with no gene match: 6. CDR1 SGHAT and CDR2 FQNNGV come from the germline V gene. There are 15 residues in the CDR3. This CDR3 is CASSIRDRGIYEQYF. The CDR3 DNA is TGTGCCAGCAGCATCCGGGACAGGGGGATCTACGAGCAGTACTTC.

This rearrangement joins TRBV7-9 to TRBJ2-4, with D perhaps TRBD1 (6 bases). The CDR3 length is 15 residues. Trimming left V 5 bases short and J 0 bases short, with 11 bases between. Germline CDR1 SEHNR, CDR2 FQNEAQ (reference sequence). CDR3 DNA sequence: TGTGCCAGCAGCCAAACAGGGATAGCCAAAAACATTCAGTACTTC. Amino acid sequence: CASSQTGIAKNIQYF.

J is TRBJ2-7 and V is TRBV11-2, with 9 bases fitting TRBD1. CDR3 length: 14 residues. Germline assignment: CDR1 SGHAT and CDR2 FQNNGV. V was clipped by 3 bases and J by 6 bases; unmatched bases: 6. CDR3 residues: CASSFGTGFGEQYF. CDR3 DNA: TGTGCCAGCAGCTTCGGGACAGGGTTTGGCGAGCAGTACTTC.

This chain connects TRBV28 to TRBJ1-3; no clear D gene. V was clipped by 10 bases and J by 4 bases, with 11 bases between them. CDR3 length equals 12 residues. The germline CDR1 and CDR2 sequences are MDHEN and SYDVKM. Here the CDR3 DNA reads TGTGCCACCGCGGTGCACGGAAACACCATATATTTT. Translated: CATAVHGNTIYF.